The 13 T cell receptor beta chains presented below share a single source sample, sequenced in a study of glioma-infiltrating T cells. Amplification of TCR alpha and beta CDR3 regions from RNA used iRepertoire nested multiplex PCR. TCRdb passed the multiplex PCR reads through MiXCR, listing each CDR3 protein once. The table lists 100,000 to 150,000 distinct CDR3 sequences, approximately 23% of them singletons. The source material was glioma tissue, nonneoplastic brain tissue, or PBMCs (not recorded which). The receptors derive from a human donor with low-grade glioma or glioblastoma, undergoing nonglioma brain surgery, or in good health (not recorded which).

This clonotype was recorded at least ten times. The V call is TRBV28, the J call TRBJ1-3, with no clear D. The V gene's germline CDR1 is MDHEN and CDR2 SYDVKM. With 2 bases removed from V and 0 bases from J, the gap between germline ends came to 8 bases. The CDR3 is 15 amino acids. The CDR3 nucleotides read TGTGCCAGCAGTTTAACGGTTTTCTCTGGAAACACCATATATTTT. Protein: CASSLTVFSGNTIYF.

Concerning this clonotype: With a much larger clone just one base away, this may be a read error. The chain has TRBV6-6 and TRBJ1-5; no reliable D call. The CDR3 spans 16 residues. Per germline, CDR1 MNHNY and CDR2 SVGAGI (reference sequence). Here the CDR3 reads CAISPGPEDGNQAQHF. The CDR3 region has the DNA TGTGCCATCAGTCCCGGGCCTGAGGACGGGAATCAGGCCCAGCATTTT.

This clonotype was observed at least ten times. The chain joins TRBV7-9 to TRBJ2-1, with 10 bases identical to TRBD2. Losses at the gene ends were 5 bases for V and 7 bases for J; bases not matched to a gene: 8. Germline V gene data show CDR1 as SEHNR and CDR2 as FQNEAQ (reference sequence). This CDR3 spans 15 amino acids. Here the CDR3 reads CASSPEREGHNEQFF. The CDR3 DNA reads TGTGCCAGCAGCCCCGAGCGGGAGGGCCATAATGAGCAGTTCTTC.

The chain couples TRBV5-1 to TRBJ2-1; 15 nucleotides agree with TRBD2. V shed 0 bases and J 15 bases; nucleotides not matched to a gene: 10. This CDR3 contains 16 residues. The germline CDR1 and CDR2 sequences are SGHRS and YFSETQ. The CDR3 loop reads CASSLVPGLAGGSWFF. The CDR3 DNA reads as TGCGCCAGCAGCTTGGTGCCGGGACTAGCGGGAGGAAGTTGGTTCTTC.

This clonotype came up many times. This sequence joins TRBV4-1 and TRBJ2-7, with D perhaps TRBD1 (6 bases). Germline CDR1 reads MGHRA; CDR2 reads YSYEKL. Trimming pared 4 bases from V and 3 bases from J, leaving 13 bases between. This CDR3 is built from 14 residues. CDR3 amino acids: CASSPALQGYEQYF. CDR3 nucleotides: TGCGCCAGCAGCCCGGCTTTACAGGGCTACGAGCAGTACTTC.

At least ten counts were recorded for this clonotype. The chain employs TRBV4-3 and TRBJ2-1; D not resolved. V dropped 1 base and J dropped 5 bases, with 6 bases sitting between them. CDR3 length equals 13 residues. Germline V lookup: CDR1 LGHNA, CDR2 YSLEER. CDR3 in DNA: TGCGCCAGCAGCCAAGGCTTAAACAATGAGCAGTTCTTC. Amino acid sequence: CASSQGLNNEQFF.

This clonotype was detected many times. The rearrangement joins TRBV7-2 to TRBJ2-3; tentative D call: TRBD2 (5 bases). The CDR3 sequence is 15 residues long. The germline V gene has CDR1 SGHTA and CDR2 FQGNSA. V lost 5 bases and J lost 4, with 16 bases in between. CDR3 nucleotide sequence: TGTGCCAGCAGCCCCTACGGGATCCGCCCAGATACGCAGTATTTT. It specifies CASSPYGIRPDTQYF.

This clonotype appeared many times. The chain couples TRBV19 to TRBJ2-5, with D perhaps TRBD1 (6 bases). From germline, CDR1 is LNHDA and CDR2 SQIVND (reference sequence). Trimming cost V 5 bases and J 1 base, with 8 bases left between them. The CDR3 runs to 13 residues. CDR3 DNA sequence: TGTGCCAGTAGTCGGGACATCCAAGAGACCCAGTACTTC. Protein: CASSRDIQETQYF.

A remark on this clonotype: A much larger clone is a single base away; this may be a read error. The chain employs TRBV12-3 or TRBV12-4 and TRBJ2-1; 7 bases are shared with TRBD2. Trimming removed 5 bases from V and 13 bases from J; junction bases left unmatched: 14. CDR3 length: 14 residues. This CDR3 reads CASSPRGTNGTQFF. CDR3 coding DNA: TGTGCCAGCAGTCCCCGAGGGACTAACGGGACTCAGTTCTTC.

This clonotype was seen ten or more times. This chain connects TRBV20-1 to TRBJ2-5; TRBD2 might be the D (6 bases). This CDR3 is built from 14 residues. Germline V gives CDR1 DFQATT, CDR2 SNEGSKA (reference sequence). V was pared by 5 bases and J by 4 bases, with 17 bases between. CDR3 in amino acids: CSASDGRRGETQYF. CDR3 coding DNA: TGCAGTGCTTCGGACGGAAGGAGGGGAGAGACCCAGTACTTC.

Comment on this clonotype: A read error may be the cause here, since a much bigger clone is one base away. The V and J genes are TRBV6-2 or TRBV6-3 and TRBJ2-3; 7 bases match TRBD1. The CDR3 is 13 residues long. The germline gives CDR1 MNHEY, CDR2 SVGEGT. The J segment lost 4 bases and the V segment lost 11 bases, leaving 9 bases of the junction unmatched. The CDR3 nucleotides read TGTGCCTCAACAGGGGTTAGCGCAGATACGCAGTATTTT. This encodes CASTGVSADTQYF.

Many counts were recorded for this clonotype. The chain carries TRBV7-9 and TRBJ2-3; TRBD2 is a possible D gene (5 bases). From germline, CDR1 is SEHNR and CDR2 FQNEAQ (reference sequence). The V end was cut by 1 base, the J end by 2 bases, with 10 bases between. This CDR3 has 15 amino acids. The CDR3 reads CASSLDGVVTDTQYF. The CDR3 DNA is TGTGCCAGCAGCTTAGACGGGGTTGTCACAGATACGCAGTATTTT.

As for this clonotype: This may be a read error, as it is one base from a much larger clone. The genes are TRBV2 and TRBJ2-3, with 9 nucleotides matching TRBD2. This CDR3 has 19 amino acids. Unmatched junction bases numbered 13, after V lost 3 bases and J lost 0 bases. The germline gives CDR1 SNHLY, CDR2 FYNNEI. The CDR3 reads CASSDLIRASGASTDTQYF. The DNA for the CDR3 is TGTGCCAGCAGTGACCTTATTCGGGCTAGCGGGGCAAGCACAGATACGCAGTATTTT.